This T cell receptor (beta chain) was identified during a study of blood T cell repertoires in COVID-19. Study summary: Some COVID-19 samples were acute and others convalescent; all came from the United States, Italy and Spain. PBMCs, B-cell-depleted T cells, or T cells provided the cDNA or gDNA that made up the material.

Authors' analysis steps: Researchers report that nucleated cell counts were estimated from reference gene primer amplification. Repertoires were generated with immunoSEQ multiplex PCR, while TCRdb's copy carries only in-frame clones and drops some. V, J and clone size are taken as reported in that table, and D and trimming were inferred from the DNA itself. The data hold 35,000 to 45,000 clones, with nearly 90% observed a single time. CDR3 size: 13 residues. CDR1 and CDR2 (germline): SGHTA, FQGTGA. In regard to this clone: Compared with germline, one end of the junction differs, possibly owing to a read error.

The V call is TRBV7-3, the J call TRBJ1-2; no firm D call. The sequencing sample was made of peripheral blood. The receptor was derived from a human donor in a cohort sampled during active COVID-19. CDR3 in DNA: TGTGCCAGTAGCTTCACAGATAACTATGGCTACACCTTC. Its translation is CASSFTDNYGYTF.